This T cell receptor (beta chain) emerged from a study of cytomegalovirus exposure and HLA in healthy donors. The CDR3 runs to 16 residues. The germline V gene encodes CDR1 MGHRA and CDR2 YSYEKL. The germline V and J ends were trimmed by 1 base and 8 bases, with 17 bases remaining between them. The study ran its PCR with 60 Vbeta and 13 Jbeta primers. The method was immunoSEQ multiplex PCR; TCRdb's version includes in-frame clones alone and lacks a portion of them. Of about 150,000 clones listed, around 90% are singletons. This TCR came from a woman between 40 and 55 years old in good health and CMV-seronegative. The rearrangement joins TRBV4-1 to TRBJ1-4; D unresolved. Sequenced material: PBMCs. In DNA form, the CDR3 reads TGCGCCAGCAGCCAAGTATTAGTCACAGCGGGGGAAAAACTGTTTTTT. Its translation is CASSQVLVTAGEKLFF.